The T cell receptor beta chain described here comes from a study of response to subunit inactivated influenza vaccine. The CDR3 contains 16 residues. Germline V gene data show CDR1 as MNHEY and CDR2 as SVGEGT. V lost 5 bases, J lost 3 bases, and 16 bases lay in between. Study-level findings and limits: With each seasonal influenza vaccination, the authors suggested, few new T cells are recruited.

TCRdb processed the RT-PCR reads anew with MiXCR; each CDR3 protein has one entry. Found here are 550,000 to 800,000 distinct CDR3 sequences, approximately 15% of them singletons; the top ten hold roughly 6.4%. This clonotype has at least ten counts. What it recognizes is unknown. The receptor comes from a man between 50 and 59 years old who received an inactivated influenza vaccine. This sample comprised PBMCs from blood, obtained around two weeks before vaccination. The chain combines TRBV6-2 or TRBV6-3 with TRBJ2-2, with D perhaps matching TRBD1 (6 bases). CDR3 in amino acids: CASSDTQGDYTGELFF. For the CDR3, the DNA is TGTGCCAGCAGTGATACACAGGGAGACTACACCGGGGAGCTGTTTTTT.